The clone carrying this T cell receptor beta chain showed up just a few times. The source of the sample is a study of T cells in Graves' hyperthyroidism and ophthalmopathy. There were TCR beta CDR3 regions amplified from RNA transcripts. First-round RT-PCR targeting the TCR CDR3 was performed with the HTBI primer set. TCRdb ran MiXCR on the multiplex PCR reads and lists one entry per CDR3 protein. The sample records about 380,000 distinct CDR3 sequences, around an eighth being singletons. Germline CDR1 and CDR2: KGHSY and FQNENV. This CDR3 is built from 12 residues. Trimming removed 4 bases at V and 8 bases at J, with 11 bases between.

This sequence originates from a man aged 25-45 years with Graves' hyperthyroidism that later progressed to Graves' ophthalmopathy. This chain connects TRBV16 to TRBJ1-2, with D unclear. The sequencing input was blood. In nucleotides, the CDR3 is TGTGCCAGCAGCCCAGCCTCCCGCGGCTACACCTTC. Amino acids: CASSPASRGYTF.